Each of the 19 T cell receptor beta chains below was sequenced from the same sample in a study of blood T cell repertoires in COVID-19. Libraries were prepared by immunoSEQ multiplex PCR; TCRdb keeps only in-frame clonotypes and omits some of them. The repertoire includes roughly 320,000 clones, 90% to 95% of them detected once, and around 3.9% sits in the top ten. The material sequenced was PBMCs or T cells enriched from blood (not recorded which). These receptors were taken from a woman aged 30 to 39 who had been exposed to COVID-19.

The chain joins TRBV7-9 to TRBJ1-1; perhaps TRBD1 as D (5 bases). CDR1 and CDR2 (germline): SEHNR, FQNEAQ (reference sequence). The CDR3 sequence is 12 residues long. The ends were cut back, 4 bases at V and 7 bases at J, with 10 bases in the middle. CDR3 bases: TGTGCCAGCAGCTCCGGACATGTTGAAGCTTTCTTT. Residues: CASSSGHVEAFF.

This clone was detected only once. The same CDR3 arises from other DNA sequences in this sample as well. The chain recombines TRBV5-1 with TRBJ2-7, with TRBD1 matching over 10 bases. There are 15 residues in the CDR3. The V gene end was trimmed by 4 bases and the J gene end by 0 bases; junction bases not matched to a gene: 4. Germline assignment: CDR1 SGHRS and CDR2 YFSETQ. CDR3 region: CASSLGQGGSYEQYF. In DNA form, the CDR3 reads TGCGCCAGCAGCCTCGGACAGGGGGGCTCCTACGAGCAGTACTTC.

V gene TRBV7-8 combines with J gene TRBJ2-1; D gene ambiguous. The V gene's germline CDR1 is SGHVS and CDR2 FQNEAQ. Trimming removed 3 bases at V and 7 bases at J, with 7 bases between. The CDR3 sequence is 12 residues long. The CDR3 bases are TGTGCCAGCAGCTTTATGACAAATGAGCAGTTCTTC. Translating gives CASSFMTNEQFF.

The rearrangement links TRBV27 to TRBJ2-4; 14 nucleotides agree with TRBD2. V shed 8 bases, J shed 8 bases, and the junction held 11 bases outside the gene matches. Germline V gives CDR1 MNHEY, CDR2 SMNVEV (reference sequence). The CDR3 has 16 amino acids. CDR3 amino acids: CASGRLAGGPNDIQYF. Here the CDR3 DNA reads TGTGCCAGCGGGCGACTAGCGGGGGGGCCCAATGACATTCAGTACTTC.

The J gene is TRBJ1-3, the V gene TRBV5-1; TRBD1 might be the D (5 bases). The CDR3 loop spans 15 amino acids. Deletions cut 0 bases from V and 4 bases from J, with 11 bases between. Germline V gene data show CDR1 as SGHRS and CDR2 as YFSETQ. The CDR3 DNA reads TGCGCCAGCAGCTTGGTACAGGCGGCAGGAAACACCATATATTTT. It specifies CASSLVQAAGNTIYF.

The chain links TRBV7-9 to TRBJ2-1; 7 nucleotides line up with TRBD1. The CDR3 has 15 residues. V lost 5 bases and J lost 10; bases outside the gene matches: 14. The V gene's germline CDR1 is SEHNR and CDR2 FQNEAQ (reference sequence). The CDR3 is CASSEGARISGEQFF. CDR3 DNA: TGTGCCAGCAGCGAGGGGGCCCGGATCTCCGGCGAGCAGTTCTTC. Drawing the rest from reference TRBV7-9 and TRBJ2-1, the complete variable domain is DTGVSQNPRHKITKRGQNVTFRCDPISEHNRLYWYRQTLGQGPEFLTYFQNEAQLEKSRLLSDRFSAERPKGSFSTLEIQRTEQGDSAMYLCASSEGARISGEQFFGPGTRLTVL.

DNA for the CDR3: TGCGCCAGCAGCTCCTCGACCGGGACTAACTACGAGCAGTACTTC. Its protein product is CASSSSTGTNYEQYF. This rearrangement joins TRBV5-1 to TRBJ2-7; 7 nucleotides agree with TRBD2. CDR1 SGHRS and CDR2 YFSETQ come from the germline V gene. The CDR3 sequence is 15 residues long. V was clipped by 3 bases and J by 3 bases; unmatched bases: 9.

The chain has TRBV5-1 and TRBJ2-3; 8 bases fit TRBD1. CDR1 and CDR2 from the germline V gene are SGHRS and YFSETQ. V shed 4 bases, J shed 2 bases, and the junction held 12 bases outside the gene matches. The CDR3 contains 17 residues. The CDR3 protein is CASSQTRTGTPTDTQYF. Here the CDR3 DNA reads TGCGCCAGCAGCCAAACAAGGACAGGGACGCCCACAGATACGCAGTATTTT.

The chain employs TRBV19 and TRBJ1-1; D perhaps matches TRBD1 (5 bases). The length of the CDR3 is 13 residues. V shed 5 bases and J shed 4 bases, with 11 bases lying between them. The V gene's germline CDR1 is LNHDA and CDR2 SQIVND (reference sequence). Written as DNA, the CDR3 is TGTGCCAGTAGTCCAGGGTTCCTCACTGAAGCTTTCTTT. This gives the protein CASSPGFLTEAFF.

In its sample, this clone was seen once. The chain joins TRBV19 to TRBJ1-4; D is ambiguous. Germline V CDR1 and CDR2: LNHDA, SQIVND (reference sequence). The CDR3 runs 13 residues. The V end was cut by 5 bases, the J end by 8 bases, with 12 bases between. The CDR3 coding sequence is TGTGCCAGTAGTGTGGACTACCTAGAAAAACTGTTTTTT. Translation: CASSVDYLEKLFF.

The V call is TRBV20-1, the J call TRBJ1-1; D is unclear. Between the trimmed V and J ends, which lost 3 bases and 1 base, there was a span of 15 bases. The length of the CDR3 is 15 residues. Germline V gene lookup returns CDR1 DFQATT and CDR2 SNEGSKA (reference sequence). The CDR3 DNA is TGCAGTGCTAGTGTTTGGGGTGAGGGGAACACTGAAGCTTTCTTT. Protein: CSASVWGEGNTEAFF.

This clone was counted a few times. The rearrangement links TRBV5-5 to TRBJ1-6; D is unclear. The V and J ends lost 1 base and 8 bases respectively, with 7 bases between them. Germline V lookup: CDR1 SGHKS, CDR2 YYEKEE (reference sequence). The CDR3 contains 13 residues. The CDR3 loop reads CASSLYIDSPLHF. The CDR3 coding sequence is TGTGCCAGCAGCTTGTATATTGATTCACCCCTCCACTTT. The whole variable domain, filled in from reference TRBV5-5 and TRBJ1-6, reads DAGVTQSPTHLIKTRGQQVTLRCSPISGHKSVSWYQQVLGQGPQFIFQYYEKEERGRGNFPDRFSARQFPNYSSELNVNALLLGDSALYLCASSLYIDSPLHFGNGTRLTVT.

The rearrangement uses TRBV7-2 and TRBJ2-1, with D perhaps matching TRBD2 (6 bases). CDR3 length: 14 amino acids. Deletions cut 5 bases from V and 4 bases from J, with 12 bases between. Germline CDR1 is SGHTA and CDR2 is FQGNSA. Here the CDR3 DNA reads TGTGCCAGCAGCCGCGGGGCAGCTTACAATGAGCAGTTCTTC. Its translation is CASSRGAAYNEQFF.

The chain carries TRBV5-5 and TRBJ1-2, with D perhaps TRBD1 (6 bases). Trimming took 3 bases from V and 6 from J, leaving 12 bases between them. The germline V gene encodes CDR1 SGHKS and CDR2 YYEKEE (reference sequence). The CDR3 is 13 amino acids. The CDR3 sequence is CASSWAQGDGYTF. The CDR3, as DNA: TGTGCCAGCAGCTGGGCACAGGGTGATGGCTACACCTTC.

J is TRBJ1-5 and V is TRBV6-5, with D possibly matching TRBD1 (5 bases). Trimming removed 6 bases at V and 11 bases at J, with 14 bases between. The CDR3 loop spans 12 amino acids. From germline, CDR1 is MNHEY and CDR2 SVGAGI. CDR3 residues: CASSPRVLAQHF. The CDR3 DNA reads as TGTGCCAGCAGCCCCAGGGTACTGGCCCAGCATTTT.

This chain uses TRBV19 with TRBJ1-2; tentatively, D is TRBD1 (6 bases). The V gene lost 8 bases and the J gene lost 4 bases, with 14 bases spanning the gap. The germline V gene has CDR1 LNHDA and CDR2 SQIVND (reference sequence). The CDR3 spans 13 residues. The CDR3 nucleotides read TGTGCCAGTTCGTGGGACACCCTCTATGGCTACACCTTC. This translates into CASSWDTLYGYTF.

This clone appeared a single time. The rearrangement joins TRBV19 to TRBJ1-3; TRBD1 agrees at 7 bases. CDR1 and CDR2 from the germline V gene are LNHDA and SQIVND (reference sequence). V lost 5 bases and J lost 0; bases outside the gene matches: 10. The CDR3 has 17 residues. The CDR3 protein is CASSGGQPLYSGNTIYF. CDR3 DNA sequence: TGTGCCAGTAGTGGGGGACAGCCCCTCTACTCTGGAAACACCATATATTTT. The full variable domain, with the rest looked up from reference TRBV19 and TRBJ1-3, is DGGITQSPKYLFRKEGQNVTLSCEQNLNHDAMYWYRQDPGQGLRLIYYSQIVNDFQKGDIAEGYSVSREKKESFPLTVTSAQKNPTAFYLCASSGGQPLYSGNTIYFGEGSWLTVV.

The CDR3 sequence is CASSLLSQGTDTQYF. In DNA form, the CDR3 reads TGCGCCAGCAGCTTACTCAGCCAGGGCACAGATACGCAGTATTTT. The chain combines TRBV5-1 with TRBJ2-3; no clear D gene. V dropped 2 bases and J dropped 1 base, with 11 bases sitting between them. The CDR3 sequence is 15 residues long. Germline-derived CDR1 and CDR2 are SGHRS and YFSETQ.

CDR3 sequence (DNA): TGTGCCAGCTCACTTGTAGACAGGGTATCAGGTGAAGCTTTCTTT. Translating it yields CASSLVDRVSGEAFF. The chain has TRBV18 and TRBJ1-1, with 7 bases lining up with TRBD1. There are 15 residues in the CDR3. Trimming removed 4 bases from V and 7 bases from J; junction bases left unmatched: 12. CDR1 is KGHSH and CDR2 is LQKENI in the germline V gene.